The clone carrying this T cell receptor (beta chain) was counted a few times. The ends were cut back, 5 bases at V and 7 bases at J, with 17 bases in the middle. Per the germline V gene, CDR1 is LGHDT and CDR2 is YNNKEL (reference sequence). The CDR3 spans 15 residues. Original methodology: Amplification of reference gene primers provided the estimated nucleated cell counts. This table comes from immunoSEQ multiplex PCR, and its TCRdb copy is limited to in-frame clones, with some not included. V, J and clone size are those of that table, while D and trimming were read from the DNA. The sample carries roughly 200,000 clones, roughly 75% recorded once. This sample was taken from a study of blood T cell repertoires in COVID-19. About the research overall: Acute and convalescent COVID-19 samples came from the United States, Italy and Spain.

The chain couples TRBV3-1 (or the pseudogene TRBV3-2) to TRBJ2-2, with D possibly matching TRBD1 (6 bases). The TCR was taken from a man aged 70 or older with active or convalescent COVID-19. The sample consisted of peripheral blood. Here the CDR3 DNA reads TGTGCCAGCAGCTCCGACAGGATTTCTTACGGGGAGCTGTTTTTT. This translates into CASSSDRISYGELFF.